The sequence of this TCR beta chain was determined in a study of Graves' ophthalmopathy and Graves' hyperthyroidism. Study summary: The blood sample was drawn at first diagnosis and before any treatment.

RNA transcripts were the template, and TCR beta CDR3 regions were amplified from them. The first-round RT-PCR employed HTBI primers together with the Qiagen OneStep RT-PCR kit. A multiplex PCR was then performed as the second round. TCRdb analysed the multiplex PCR reads with MiXCR anew, one entry per CDR3 protein. The sample records roughly 500,000 distinct CDR3 sequences, around 14% being singletons. This CDR3 is 13 amino acids long. The germline V and J ends were trimmed by 5 bases and 3 bases, with 11 bases remaining between them. CDR1 is MNHEY and CDR2 is SVGAGI in the germline V gene. This clonotype appeared many times. Its antigen is currently unknown. Active ophthalmopathy (CAS at least 3, NOSPECS at least 4), lasting under 3 months. Clinical symptoms, serum thyroxine, TRAb, thyroid ultrasound and orbital computed tomography were relied on for diagnosis. Study observations and caveats: Also, most clonotypes expanded in the thyroid above 0.001 frequency appeared in blood.

Material: blood. The TCR sequence derives from a woman in her twenties or thirties with Graves' ophthalmopathy. The rearrangement links TRBV6-5 to TRBJ2-7; D possibly corresponds to TRBD1 (5 bases). The CDR3 loop is CASSTGKIYEQYF. CDR3 nucleotides: TGTGCCAGCAGTACAGGAAAGATCTACGAGCAGTACTTC.